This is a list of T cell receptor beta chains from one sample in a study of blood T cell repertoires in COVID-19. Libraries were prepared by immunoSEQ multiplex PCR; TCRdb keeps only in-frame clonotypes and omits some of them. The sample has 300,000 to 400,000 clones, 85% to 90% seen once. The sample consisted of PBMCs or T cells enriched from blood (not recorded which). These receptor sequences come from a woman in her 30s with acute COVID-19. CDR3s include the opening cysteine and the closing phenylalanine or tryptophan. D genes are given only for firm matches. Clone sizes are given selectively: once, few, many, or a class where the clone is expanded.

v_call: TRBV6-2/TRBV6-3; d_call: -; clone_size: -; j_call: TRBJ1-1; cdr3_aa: CASSPGGIMNTEAFF; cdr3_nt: TGTGCCAGCAGTCCGGGGGGGATAATGAACACTGAAGCTTTCTTT
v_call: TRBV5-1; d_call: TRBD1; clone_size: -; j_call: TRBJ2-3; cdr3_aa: CASSFRDRAPDTQYF; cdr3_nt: TGCGCCAGCAGCTTCCGGGACAGGGCCCCAGATACGCAGTATTTT
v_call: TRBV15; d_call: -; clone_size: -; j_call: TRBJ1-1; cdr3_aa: CATSNRRLNTEAFF; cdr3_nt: TGTGCCACCAGCAATCGGCGGCTTAACACTGAAGCTTTCTTT
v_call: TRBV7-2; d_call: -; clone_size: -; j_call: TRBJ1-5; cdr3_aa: CASSTRGGVGNQPQHF; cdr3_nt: TGTGCCAGCAGCACTAGAGGGGGAGTTGGCAATCAGCCCCAGCATTTT
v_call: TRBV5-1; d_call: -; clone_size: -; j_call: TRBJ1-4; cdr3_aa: CASSLEAGLNEKLFF; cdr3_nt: TGCGCCAGCAGCTTGGAGGCAGGACTAAATGAAAAACTGTTTTTT
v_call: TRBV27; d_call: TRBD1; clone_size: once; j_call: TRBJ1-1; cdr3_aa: CASSRQGGTEAFF; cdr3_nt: TGTGCCAGCAGTCGACAGGGGGGCACTGAAGCTTTCTTT
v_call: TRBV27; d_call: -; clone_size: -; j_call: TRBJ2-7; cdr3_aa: CASSRTRQLSYEQYF; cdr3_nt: TGTGCCAGCAGTCGAACAAGACAGCTCTCCTACGAGCAGTACTTC
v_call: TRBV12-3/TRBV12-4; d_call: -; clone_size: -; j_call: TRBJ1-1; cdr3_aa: CASRKEADTEAFF; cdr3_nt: TGTGCCAGCAGGAAGGAGGCGGACACTGAAGCTTTCTTT
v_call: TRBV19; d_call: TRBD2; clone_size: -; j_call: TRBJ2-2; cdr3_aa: CASSIDPGLAGGYTGELFF; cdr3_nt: TGTGCCAGTAGTATAGATCCGGGACTAGCGGGGGGATACACCGGGGAGCTGTTTTTT
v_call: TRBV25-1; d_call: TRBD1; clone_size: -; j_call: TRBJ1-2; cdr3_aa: CASSESDRGEYYGYTF; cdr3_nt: TGTGCCAGCAGTGAAAGTGACAGGGGAGAATACTATGGCTACACCTTC
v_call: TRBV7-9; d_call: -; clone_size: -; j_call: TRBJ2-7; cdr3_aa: CASSLNSYEQYF; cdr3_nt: TGTGCCAGCAGCTTGAACAGCTACGAGCAGTACTTC
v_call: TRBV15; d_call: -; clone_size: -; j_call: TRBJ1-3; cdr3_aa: CATSRDLRANTRGNTIYF; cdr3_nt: TGTGCCACCAGCAGAGATCTCAGAGCTAATACGCGGGGTAACACCATATATTTT
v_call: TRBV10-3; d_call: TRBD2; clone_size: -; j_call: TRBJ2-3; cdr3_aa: CAISFSGDYTDTQYF; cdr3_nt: TGTGCCATCAGTTTTAGCGGGGACTACACAGATACGCAGTATTTT
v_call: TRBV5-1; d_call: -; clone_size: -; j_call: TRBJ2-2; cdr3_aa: CASSLDGNTGELFF; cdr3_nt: TGCGCCAGCAGCCTGGACGGGAACACCGGGGAGCTGTTTTTT
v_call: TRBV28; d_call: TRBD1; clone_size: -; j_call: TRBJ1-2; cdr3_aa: CASSRGTAYGYTF; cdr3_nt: TGTGCCAGCAGTCGCGGGACAGCTTATGGCTACACCTTC
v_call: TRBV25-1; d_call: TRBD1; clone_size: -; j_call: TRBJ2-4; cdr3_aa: CASSPGQKNIQYF; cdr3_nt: TGTGCCAGCAGCCCGGGACAGAAAAACATTCAGTACTTC
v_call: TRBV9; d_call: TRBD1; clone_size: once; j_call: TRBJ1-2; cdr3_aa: CASSVSAGQESNYGYTF; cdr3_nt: TGTGCCAGCAGCGTATCAGCGGGACAGGAGTCTAACTATGGCTACACCTTC
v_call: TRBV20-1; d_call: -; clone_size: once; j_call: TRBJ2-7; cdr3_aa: CSARRGYEQYF; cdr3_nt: TGCAGTGCCCGCCGGGGCTACGAGCAGTACTTC
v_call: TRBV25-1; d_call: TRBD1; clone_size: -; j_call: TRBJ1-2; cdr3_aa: CASSEGQGANYGYTF; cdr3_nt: TGTGCCAGCAGTGAGGGACAGGGAGCTAACTATGGCTACACCTTC
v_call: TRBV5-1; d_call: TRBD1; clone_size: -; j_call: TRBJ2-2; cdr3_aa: CASSFTGTEITGELFF; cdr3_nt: TGCGCCAGCAGTTTTACCGGGACAGAAATTACCGGGGAGCTGTTTTTT
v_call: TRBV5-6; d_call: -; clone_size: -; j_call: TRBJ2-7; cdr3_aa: CASSCVIRDTTYEQYF; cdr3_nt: TGTGCCAGCAGTTGTGTAATCCGGGACACAACCTACGAGCAGTACTTC
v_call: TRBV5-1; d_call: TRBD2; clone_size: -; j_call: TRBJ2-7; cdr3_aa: CASSPTSGGTYEQYF; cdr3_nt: TGCGCCAGCAGTCCGACTAGCGGGGGGACCTACGAGCAGTACTTC
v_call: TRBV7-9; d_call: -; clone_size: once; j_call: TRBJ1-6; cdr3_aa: CASKKESSYNSPLHF; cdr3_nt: TGTGCCAGCAAGAAGGAGAGCTCCTATAATTCACCCCTCCACTTT
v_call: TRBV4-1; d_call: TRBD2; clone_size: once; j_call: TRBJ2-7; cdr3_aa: CASSQAGTRIYEQYF; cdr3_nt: TGCGCCAGCAGCCAGGCCGGGACTAGGATCTACGAGCAGTACTTC
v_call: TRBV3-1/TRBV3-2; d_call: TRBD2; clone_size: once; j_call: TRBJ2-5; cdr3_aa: CASRTSGGRETQYF; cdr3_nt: TGTGCCAGCCGCACTAGCGGGGGTAGGGAGACCCAGTACTTC
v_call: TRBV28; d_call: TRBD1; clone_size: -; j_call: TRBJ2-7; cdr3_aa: CASPPAGTESYEQYF; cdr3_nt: TGTGCCAGCCCACCCGCCGGGACAGAATCCTACGAGCAGTACTTC
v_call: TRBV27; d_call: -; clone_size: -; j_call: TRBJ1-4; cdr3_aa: CASSATGLNEKLFF; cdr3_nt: TGTGCCAGCAGTGCCACGGGACTAAATGAAAAACTGTTTTTT
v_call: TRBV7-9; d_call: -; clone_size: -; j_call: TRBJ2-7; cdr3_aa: CASSPNRTVSYEQYF; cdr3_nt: TGTGCCAGCAGCCCAAACCGGACAGTCTCCTACGAGCAGTACTTC
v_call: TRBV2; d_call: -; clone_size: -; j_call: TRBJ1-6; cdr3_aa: CASSGRRAGVDSPLHF; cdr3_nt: TGTGCCAGCAGTGGAAGAAGGGCAGGGGTGGATTCACCCCTCCACTTT
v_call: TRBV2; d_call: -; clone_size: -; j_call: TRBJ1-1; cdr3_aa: CASSYQGRNTEAFF; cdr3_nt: TGTGCCAGCAGTTACCAGGGGAGGAACACTGAAGCTTTCTTT
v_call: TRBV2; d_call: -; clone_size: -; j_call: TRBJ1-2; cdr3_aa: CASSEVFFSYGYTF; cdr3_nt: TGTGCCAGCAGTGAAGTTTTCTTTTCCTATGGCTACACCTTC
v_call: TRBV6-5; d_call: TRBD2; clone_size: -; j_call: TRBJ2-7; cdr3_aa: CASSSTSGGAYEQYF; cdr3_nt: TGTGCCAGCAGTTCCACTAGCGGGGGGGCCTACGAGCAGTACTTC
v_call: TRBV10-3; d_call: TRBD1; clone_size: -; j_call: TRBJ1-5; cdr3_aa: CATAIGTGGNQPQHF; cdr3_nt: TGTGCCACCGCTATAGGGACAGGTGGCAATCAGCCCCAGCATTTT
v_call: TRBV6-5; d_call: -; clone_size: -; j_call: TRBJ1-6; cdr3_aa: CASGREGDSPLHF; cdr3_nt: TGTGCCAGCGGGCGGGAGGGGGATTCACCCCTCCACTTT
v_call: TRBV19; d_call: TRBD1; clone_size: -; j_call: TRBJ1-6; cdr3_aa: CASRQQTGGGSPLHF; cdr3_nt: TGTGCCAGTCGTCAGCAGACAGGGGGCGGTTCACCCCTCCACTTT
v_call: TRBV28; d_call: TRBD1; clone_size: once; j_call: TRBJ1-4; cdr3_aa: CASSPGGGVLEKLFF; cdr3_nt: TGTGCCAGCAGTCCAGGGGGTGGTGTCTTGGAAAAACTGTTTTTT
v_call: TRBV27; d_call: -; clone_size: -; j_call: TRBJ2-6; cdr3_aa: CASSLFRPLPSSSGANVLTF; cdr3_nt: TGTGCCAGCAGTTTATTTAGGCCACTACCATCCAGCTCTGGGGCCAACGTCCTGACTTTC
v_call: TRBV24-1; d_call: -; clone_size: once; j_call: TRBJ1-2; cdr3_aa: CATSEQLGGYTF; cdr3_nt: TGTGCCACCAGTGAACAACTAGGTGGCTACACCTTC
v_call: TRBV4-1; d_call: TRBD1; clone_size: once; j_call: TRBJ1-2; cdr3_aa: CASAGQGAPGYTF; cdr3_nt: TGCGCCAGCGCCGGACAGGGGGCGCCTGGCTACACCTTC
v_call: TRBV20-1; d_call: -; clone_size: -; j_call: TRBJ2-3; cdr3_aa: CSASIRRGSHTDTQYF; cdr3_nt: TGCAGTGCTAGTATACGTCGGGGTTCGCACACAGATACGCAGTATTTT
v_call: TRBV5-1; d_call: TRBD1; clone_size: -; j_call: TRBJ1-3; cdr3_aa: CASSLEGTGRGNTIYF; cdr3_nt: TGCGCCAGCAGCTTGGAGGGGACAGGTCGTGGAAACACCATATATTTT
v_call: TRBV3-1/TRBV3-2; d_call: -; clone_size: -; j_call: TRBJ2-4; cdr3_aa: CASSSRGKNIQYF; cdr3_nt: TGTGCCAGCAGTTCCAGGGGAAAAAACATTCAGTACTTC